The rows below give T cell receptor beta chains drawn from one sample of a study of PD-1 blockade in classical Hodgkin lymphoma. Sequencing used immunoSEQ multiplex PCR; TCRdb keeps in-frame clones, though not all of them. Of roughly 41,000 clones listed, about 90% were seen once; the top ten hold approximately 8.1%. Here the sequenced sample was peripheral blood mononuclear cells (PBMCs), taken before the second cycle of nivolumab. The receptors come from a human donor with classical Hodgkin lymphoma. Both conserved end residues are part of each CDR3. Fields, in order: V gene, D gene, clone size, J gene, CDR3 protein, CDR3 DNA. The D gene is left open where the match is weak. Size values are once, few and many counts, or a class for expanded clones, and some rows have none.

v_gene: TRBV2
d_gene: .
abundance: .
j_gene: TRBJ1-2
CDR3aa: CASRQNILGGYTF
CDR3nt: TGTGCCAGCAGGCAGAACATTTTAGGAGGCTACACCTTC

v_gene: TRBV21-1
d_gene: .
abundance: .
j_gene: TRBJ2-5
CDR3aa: CASSARGDKETQYF
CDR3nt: TGTGCCAGCAGCGCTAGAGGGGATAAAGAGACCCAGTACTTC

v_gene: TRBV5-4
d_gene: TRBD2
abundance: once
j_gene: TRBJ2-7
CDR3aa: CASSPNSGNSPYEQYF
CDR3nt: TGTGCCAGCAGCCCTAATAGCGGGAATAGCCCCTACGAGCAGTACTTC

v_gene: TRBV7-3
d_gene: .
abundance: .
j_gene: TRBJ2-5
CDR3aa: CASSLGPRWGLAQETQYF
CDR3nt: TGTGCCAGCAGCTTGGGGCCCAGGTGGGGGTTAGCCCAAGAGACCCAGTACTTC

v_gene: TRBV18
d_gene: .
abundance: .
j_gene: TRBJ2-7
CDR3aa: CASSPSYSYEQYF
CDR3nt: TGTGCCAGCTCACCCTCCTACTCCTACGAGCAGTACTTC

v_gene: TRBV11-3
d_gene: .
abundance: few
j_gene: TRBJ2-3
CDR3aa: CASSSQNRDTQYF
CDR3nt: TGTGCCAGCAGCTCACAGAATCGAGATACGCAGTATTTT

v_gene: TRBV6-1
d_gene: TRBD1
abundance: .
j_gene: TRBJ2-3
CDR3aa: CASYRDRVTDTQYF
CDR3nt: TGTGCCAGCTACCGGGACAGGGTAACAGATACGCAGTATTTT

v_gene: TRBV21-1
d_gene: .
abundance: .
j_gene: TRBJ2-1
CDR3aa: CASSPPFEQARYEQFF
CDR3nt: TGTGCCAGCAGCCCCCCATTTGAACAGGCCCGTTATGAGCAGTTCTTC

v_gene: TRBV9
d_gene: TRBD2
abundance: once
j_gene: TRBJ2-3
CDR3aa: CASSVEASGVTDTQYF
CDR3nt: TGTGCCAGCAGCGTAGAGGCTAGCGGGGTCACAGATACGCAGTATTTT

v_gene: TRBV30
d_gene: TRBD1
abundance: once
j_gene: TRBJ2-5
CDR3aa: CAWSPGGRVETQYF
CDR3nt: TGTGCCTGGAGCCCAGGGGGCCGTGTGGAGACCCAGTACTTC

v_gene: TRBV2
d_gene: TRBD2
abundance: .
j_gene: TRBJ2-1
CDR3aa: CASRDRLAAPAYNEQFF
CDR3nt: TGTGCCAGCAGAGACCGACTAGCCGCCCCGGCCTACAATGAGCAGTTCTTC

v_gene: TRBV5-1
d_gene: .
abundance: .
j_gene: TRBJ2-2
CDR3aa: CASSPDNAGELFF
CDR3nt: TGCGCCAGCAGCCCGGACAACGCCGGGGAGCTGTTTTTT

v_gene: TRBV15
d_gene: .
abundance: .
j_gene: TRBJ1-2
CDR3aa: CATSRDWGHGYTF
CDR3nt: TGTGCCACCAGCAGAGATTGGGGGCATGGCTACACCTTC

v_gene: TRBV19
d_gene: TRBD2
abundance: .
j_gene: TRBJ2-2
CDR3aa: CASTTASGRGTGELFF
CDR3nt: TGTGCCAGTACCACGGCTAGCGGGAGGGGCACCGGGGAGCTGTTTTTT

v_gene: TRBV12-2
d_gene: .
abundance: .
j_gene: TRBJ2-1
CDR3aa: CASRPAPPLKAGESDEQFF
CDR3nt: TGTGCAAGTCGCCCCGCGCCCCCTCTAAAAGCGGGAGAAAGCGATGAGCAGTTCTTC

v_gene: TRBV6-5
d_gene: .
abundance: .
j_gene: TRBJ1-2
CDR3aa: CASSYQANYGYTF
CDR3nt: TGTGCCAGCAGCTATCAAGCTAACTATGGCTACACCTTC

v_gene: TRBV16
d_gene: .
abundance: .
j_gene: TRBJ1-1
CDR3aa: CASSQLLVRNTEAFF
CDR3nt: TGTGCCAGCAGCCAATTGCTGGTTAGGAACACTGAAGCTTTCTTT

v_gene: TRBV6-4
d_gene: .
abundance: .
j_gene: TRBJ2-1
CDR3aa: CASSDSNSYNEQFF
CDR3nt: TGTGCCAGCAGTGACTCAAACTCCTACAATGAGCAGTTCTTC

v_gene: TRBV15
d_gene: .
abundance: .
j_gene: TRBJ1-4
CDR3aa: CATSRDSLRGEKLFF
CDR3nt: TGTGCCACCAGCAGAGATTCTCTAAGAGGGGAAAAACTGTTTTTT

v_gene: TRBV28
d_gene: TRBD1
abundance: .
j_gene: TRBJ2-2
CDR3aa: CASLPRGQGAAGELFF
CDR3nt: TGTGCCAGCCTCCCTAGGGGGCAGGGGGCGGCCGGGGAGCTGTTTTTT

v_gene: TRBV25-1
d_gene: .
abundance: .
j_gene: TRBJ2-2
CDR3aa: CASSGVSTGELFF
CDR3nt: TGTGCCAGCTCGGGAGTGAGCACCGGGGAGCTGTTTTTT

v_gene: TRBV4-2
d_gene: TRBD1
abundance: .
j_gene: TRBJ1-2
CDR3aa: CASSPPTDRANGYTF
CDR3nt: TGTGCCAGCAGCCCCCCGACGGACAGGGCGAATGGCTACACCTTC

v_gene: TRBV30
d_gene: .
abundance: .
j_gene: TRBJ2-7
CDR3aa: CAWSISLTSGQGPYEQYF
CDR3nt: TGTGCCTGGTCGATAAGCCTAACCTCGGGGCAGGGACCTTACGAGCAGTACTTC

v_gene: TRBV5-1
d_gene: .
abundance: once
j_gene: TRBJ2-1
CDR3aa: CASALDGRSSYNEQFF
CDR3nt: TGCGCCAGCGCCCTGGACGGAAGAAGCTCCTACAATGAGCAGTTCTTC

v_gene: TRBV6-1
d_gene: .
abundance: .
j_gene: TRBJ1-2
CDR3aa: CASNKEDINYGYTF
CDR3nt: TGTGCCTCCAACAAAGAGGATATTAACTATGGCTACACCTTC

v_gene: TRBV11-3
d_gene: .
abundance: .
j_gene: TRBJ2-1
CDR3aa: CASSLTFSYNEQFF
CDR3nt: TGTGCCAGCAGCTTAACCTTCTCCTACAATGAGCAGTTCTTC

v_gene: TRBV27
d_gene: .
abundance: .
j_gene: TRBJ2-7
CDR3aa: CASRSGLLGEQYF
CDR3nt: TGTGCCAGCAGATCAGGTTTGTTGGGGGAGCAGTACTTC

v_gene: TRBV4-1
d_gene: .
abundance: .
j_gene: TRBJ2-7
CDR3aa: CASSQDWSTGYEQYF
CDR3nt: TGCGCCAGCAGCCAAGATTGGTCGACGGGATACGAGCAGTACTTC

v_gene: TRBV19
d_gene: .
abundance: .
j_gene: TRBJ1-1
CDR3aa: CASSDFIRGGAFF
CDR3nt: TGTGCCAGTAGTGACTTTATACGCGGGGGAGCTTTCTTT

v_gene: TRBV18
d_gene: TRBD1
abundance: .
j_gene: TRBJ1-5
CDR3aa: CASSLPGGQPQHF
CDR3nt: TGTGCCAGCTCACTTCCAGGGGGCCAGCCCCAGCATTTT

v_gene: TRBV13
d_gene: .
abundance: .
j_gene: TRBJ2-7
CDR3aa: CASSPDRANSPYEQYF
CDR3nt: TGTGCCAGCAGCCCGGACCGAGCGAACTCACCCTACGAGCAGTACTTC

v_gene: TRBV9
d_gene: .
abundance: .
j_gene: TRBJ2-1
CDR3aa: CASSVDNEQFF
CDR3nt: TGTGCCAGCAGCGTAGACAATGAGCAGTTCTTC

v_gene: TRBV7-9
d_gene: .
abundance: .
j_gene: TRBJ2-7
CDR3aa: CASSLGAGDEQYF
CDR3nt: TGTGCCAGCAGCTTAGGGGCAGGGGACGAGCAGTACTTC

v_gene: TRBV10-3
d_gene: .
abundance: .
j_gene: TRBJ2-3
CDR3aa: CAISESGGKGADTQYF
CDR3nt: TGTGCCATCAGTGAGTCTGGCGGGAAGGGAGCAGATACGCAGTATTTT